The T cell receptor (beta chain) described here comes from a study of cytotoxic CD8 clonotypes in ibrutinib-treated CLL (dated by TCRdb to about 2021). Concerning the study at large: The cohort was composed of 11 relapsed/refractory and about 15 treatment-naive patients; IGHV unmutated status was identified in 17 patients. Responses were partial in approximately 24 patients and complete in 2; after median around 66 months follow-up, about 14 stayed in remission and roughly twelve progressed. Response samples were taken after a median of 12 months on treatment, ranging from about 6 to 36 months. On average, each sample had hundreds of thousands of productive templates and around 100,000 productive rearrangements. Of the 90 or so participants in the trial, 25 to 30 had longitudinal samples available. Cryopreserved peripheral blood mononuclear cells were collected before treatment, at response, and at either disease progression or sustained remission. Patients were still on ibrutinib when every remission and progressive disease sample was collected.

CDR1 and CDR2, looked up from the germline V gene (reference sequence), are GTSNPN and SVGIG. Unmatched junction bases come to 4, with V trimmed by 0 bases and J by 0 bases. The CDR3 holds 17 amino acids from the cysteine to the phenylalanine. Only CDR3 DNA is held: 51 bases, read in frame from base 1. In the case of this clone: What antigen it recognizes has not been identified. Base qualities are not provided; no much larger clone lies one nucleotide away.

Overall study outcomes, separate from this receptor: Baseline clonality exceeded that of age-matched healthy donors and correlated strongly with circulating CD8+ T-cell counts. At ibrutinib response clonality went up, during sustained remission it held steady, and at progression it dropped back toward baseline. Sampling times were not matched between patients in sustained remission and patients whose disease was progressing, and lymph node repertoires were not examined. Public clonotypes were rare and either shrank or stayed stable during treatment, and the rise in clonality at ibrutinib response reflected expansion of private clonotypes.

Each clonotype received, on average, around 9.6x coverage in deep resolution sequencing performed on a MiSeq, where the target depth lay between 1 in 1 million and 1 in 200,000 T cells. The immunoSEQ hsTCRB Kit was used to generate the TCR beta libraries. Processing in the source paper ran as follows. Data were analyzed with ImmunoSEQ Data Assistant and ImmunoSEQ Analyzer, with V, D and J genes assigned per IMGT definitions. Clonality was computed as one minus normalized Shannon entropy of productive rearrangement frequencies, ranging from 0 to 1. Only overrepresented clonotypes making up at least 0.05% of the repertoire of each patient were included in the public clonotype analysis. Thirteen repertoires from age-matched healthy donors, obtained from immuneACCESS, served as clonality controls. TCRdb limited this immuneACCESS table to in-frame rearrangements with V and J called. A share of clones is missing; checked studies link under half to unresolved V genes, and the rest is unexplained. V, J and clone size are those of that table, while D and trimming were read from the DNA. A total of 250,000 or so clones appear in this sample, around 70% of them only once. Of the sample, 15% falls within the top ten clones.

The sample's time point label, in plain terms: approximately 2 years on ibrutinib. For TCR beta library preparation, around 1.9 micrograms of genomic DNA were extracted from the cryopreserved PBMCs. Longitudinal blood samples from CLL patients on ibrutinib monotherapy were analyzed using high-throughput TCR beta sequencing. Patients were enrolled in a phase 2 open-label single-center ibrutinib monotherapy trial. The input for sequencing was PBMCs, taken after 24 months of ibrutinib treatment. The chain couples TRBV30 to TRBJ1-5; TRBD1 fits 11 bases in the junction. The receptor was derived from a human donor with chronic lymphocytic leukemia. The CDR3 here reads CAWSVAGTGGSNQPQHF. The sequence in DNA is TGTGCCTGGAGTGTCGCTGGGACAGGGGGTAGCAATCAGCCCCAGCATTTT.